The next 26 T cell receptor beta chains were all read from a single sample in a study of Graves' ophthalmopathy and Graves' hyperthyroidism. TCR beta CDR3 regions were amplified from RNA transcripts. HTBI-primed first-round RT-PCR preceded second-round multiplex PCR. One entry per CDR3 protein results from TCRdb running MiXCR on the multiplex PCR reads. The sample yields roughly 1.1 million distinct CDR3 sequences, about 36% seen once. Sequencing input: peripheral blood or thyroid tissue (not recorded which). The receptors shown here come from an adult man with Graves' hyperthyroidism.

The table lists this clonotype with many counts. This sequence joins TRBV7-9 and TRBJ2-5; TRBD2 agrees at 10 bases. Germline V gives CDR1 SEHNR, CDR2 FQNEAQ (reference sequence). The J segment lost 2 bases and the V segment lost 3 bases, leaving 6 bases of the junction unmatched. The CDR3 has 16 amino acids. CDR3 sequence: CASSFISGRSQETQYF. The DNA of the CDR3 is TGTGCCAGCAGCTTCATTAGCGGGAGGAGTCAAGAGACCCAGTACTTC.

This clonotype was detected only a few times. The chain joins TRBV7-9 to TRBJ2-7; D is uncertain. The CDR3 runs 15 residues. Trimming took off 1 base at V and 3 bases at J, with 13 bases between the two ends. The germline V gene has CDR1 SEHNR and CDR2 FQNEAQ (reference sequence). DNA of the CDR3: TGTGCCAGCAGCTTAGAAGGCAGGTTTGGCTACGAGCAGTACTTC. Its translation is CASSLEGRFGYEQYF.

The table lists this clonotype with a few counts. This chain links TRBV7-9 with TRBJ1-5; maybe TRBD1 (6 bases). V gave up 4 bases and J gave up 7 bases, with 14 bases separating them. The germline gives CDR1 SEHNR, CDR2 FQNEAQ (reference sequence). There are 14 residues in the CDR3. The CDR3 region is CASSYPGARQPQHF. The CDR3 DNA reads as TGTGCCAGCAGCTATCCAGGGGCTCGGCAGCCCCAGCATTTT.

This clonotype was picked up one time. The rearrangement uses TRBV20-1 and TRBJ1-1; D possibly corresponds to TRBD1 (5 bases). V gave up 3 bases and J gave up 2 bases, with 10 bases separating them. Germline V gives CDR1 DFQATT, CDR2 SNEGSKA (reference sequence). This CDR3 is 13 amino acids long. The CDR3 DNA is TGCAGTGCTAGGGAGGACACTAACACTGAAGCTTTCTTT. It codes for CSAREDTNTEAFF.

The rearrangement uses TRBV29-1 and TRBJ1-5; TRBD1 matches 7 bases. V was pared by 6 bases and J by 4 bases, with 6 bases of the junction left unmatched. The germline CDR1 and CDR2 sequences are SQVTM and ANQGSEA. This CDR3 has 13 residues. The chain's CDR3 is CSVVGGQNQPQHF. In DNA, the CDR3 is TGCAGCGTCGTCGGGGGACAGAATCAGCCCCAGCATTTT. Using reference TRBV29-1 and TRBJ1-5 for the parts outside the CDR3, the full variable domain is SAVISQKPSRDICQRGTSLTIQCQVDSQVTMMFWYRQQPGQSLTLIATANQGSEATYESGFVIDKFPISRPNLTFSTLTVSNMSPEDSSIYLCSVVGGQNQPQHFGDGTRLSIL.

The rearrangement links TRBV7-9 to TRBJ2-5; 8 bases map to TRBD1. The germline CDR1 and CDR2 sequences are SEHNR and FQNEAQ (reference sequence). V shed 3 bases and J 4 bases; nucleotides not matched to a gene: 13. The CDR3 loop spans 17 amino acids. CDR3 DNA sequence: TGTGCCAGCAGCTTGGGGAAGACAGGGGATATTCTAGAGACCCAGTACTTC. It encodes CASSLGKTGDILETQYF.

A word on this clonotype: Because it lacks the conserved phenylalanine or tryptophan at the end, this CDR3 is likely a read error. The DNA is left out, because the CDR3 cannot be placed on it with certainty; the CDR3 is given as TCRdb lists it. The chain is built from TRBV9 and TRBJ2-7; the table's D call, TRBD2, was not checked against the DNA. Germline V CDR1 and CDR2: SGDLS, YYNGEE. The CDR3 is made up of 9 amino acids, end residues included. CDR3 amino acids: CASSVGPSG.

This clonotype has a handful of counts. The chain recombines TRBV11-1 with TRBJ1-2; D perhaps matches TRBD1 (5 bases). The CDR3 runs 18 residues. The V gene's germline CDR1 is SGHAT and CDR2 FQDESV (reference sequence). The V gene lost 1 base and the J gene lost 8 bases, with 26 bases spanning the gap. The CDR3 here is CASSLGINWTFPLGGYTF. Written as DNA, the CDR3 is TGTGCCAGCAGCTTAGGCATAAACTGGACATTCCCTTTGGGAGGCTACACCTTC.

The genes are TRBV7-2 and TRBJ1-1, with TRBD1 as a possible D gene (5 bases). The CDR3 loop spans 15 amino acids. The germline V and J ends were trimmed by 6 bases and 5 bases, with 19 bases remaining between them. CDR1 is SGHTA, CDR2 FQGNSA, per germline. DNA for the CDR3: TGTGCCAGCAGTCGGGGCGAATCGGGTGTGACTGAAGCTTTCTTT. Amino acids: CASSRGESGVTEAFF.

This clonotype has at least ten counts. J is TRBJ2-2 and V is TRBV29-1; D gene uncertain. The CDR3 has 13 amino acids. Trimming removed 3 bases at V and 2 bases at J, with 7 bases between. Germline CDR1 SQVTM, CDR2 ANQGSEA. The CDR3 coding sequence is TGCAGCGTTGATAGACACAACACCGGGGAGCTGTTTTTT. Encoded protein: CSVDRHNTGELFF.

This clonotype was seen ten or more times. The V gene is TRBV20-1, the J gene TRBJ2-7, with 7 nucleotides matching TRBD1. V gave up 3 bases and J gave up 3 bases; unmatched junction bases: 8. The CDR3 extends over 14 amino acids. CDR1 and CDR2 (germline): DFQATT, SNEGSKA (reference sequence). In nucleotides, the CDR3 is TGCAGTGCTAGGAGACAGGGTGGTCACTACGAGCAGTACTTC. As protein: CSARRQGGHYEQYF.

Ten or more counts support this clonotype. The rearrangement links TRBV7-9 to TRBJ2-5, with TRBD2 matching over 9 bases. Germline CDR1 is SEHNR and CDR2 is FQNEAQ (reference sequence). CDR3 length equals 15 residues. V was clipped by 2 bases and J by 5 bases; unmatched bases: 6. The CDR3 loop reads CASSLHSGSKETQYF. CDR3 coding DNA: TGTGCCAGCAGCTTACATAGCGGGAGCAAGGAGACCCAGTACTTC.

Worth noting for this clonotype: A much larger clone is a single base away; this may be a read error. This sequence joins TRBV7-6 and TRBJ2-7, with 12 bases matching TRBD1. The CDR3 sequence is 12 residues long. Per germline, CDR1 SGHVS and CDR2 FNYEAQ. V shed 8 bases, J shed 6 bases, and the junction held 2 bases outside the gene matches. The CDR3: CASQGQGAEQYF. In DNA, the CDR3 is TGTGCCAGCCAGGGACAGGGGGCCGAGCAGTACTTC.

V gene TRBV7-2 combines with J gene TRBJ2-7, with D uncertain. The CDR3 contains 14 residues. Germline values: CDR1 SGHTA, CDR2 FQGNSA. Trimming took 6 bases from V and 10 from J, leaving 22 bases between them. DNA of the CDR3: TGTGCCAGCAGTTTATCGGGCAGCCTGACCGAACAGTACTTC. This codes for CASSLSGSLTEQYF.

V gene TRBV7-2 combines with J gene TRBJ1-1; TRBD1 might be the D (6 bases). CDR1 and CDR2 (germline): SGHTA, FQGNSA. This CDR3 has 14 residues. The ends were cut back, 1 base at V and 5 bases at J, with 11 bases in the middle. CDR3 nucleotides: TGTGCCAGCAGCTTAGGTCCAGGGGTGACTGAAGCTTTCTTT. This codes for CASSLGPGVTEAFF.

The chain recombines TRBV10-3 with TRBJ2-7; tentative D call: TRBD1 (6 bases). Germline lookup yields CDR1 ENHRY and CDR2 SYGVKD. The V end was cut by 10 bases, the J end by 2 bases, with 21 bases between. CDR3 length: 15 residues. Here the CDR3 reads CASSLYHRETYEQYF. Written as DNA, the CDR3 is TGTGCCAGCAGCCTTTATCACAGGGAGACCTACGAGCAGTACTTC.

The chain joins TRBV13 to TRBJ2-7; TRBD2 agrees at 13 bases. Unmatched junction bases numbered 4, after V lost 3 bases and J lost 2 bases. This CDR3 has 16 amino acids. Germline CDR1 reads PRHDT; CDR2 reads FYEKMQ (reference sequence). CDR3 DNA: TGTGCCAGCAGCTTTAGGACTAGCGGGAGTGCCTACGAGCAGTACTTC. This codes for CASSFRTSGSAYEQYF.

This clonotype was recorded at least ten times. The chain links TRBV7-2 to TRBJ1-6, with TRBD1 matching 8 bases. The J segment lost 5 bases and the V segment lost 1 base, leaving 7 bases of the junction unmatched. Germline V gene sequence: CDR1 SGHTA, CDR2 FQGNSA. This CDR3 has 17 residues. This CDR3 reads CASSLGGTGNHNSPLHF. DNA for the CDR3: TGTGCCAGCAGCTTAGGCGGGACAGGAAATCATAATTCACCCCTCCACTTT.

There are a few counts of this clonotype. The chain joins TRBV12-3 or TRBV12-4 to TRBJ1-5, with D hard to call. CDR3 size: 18 residues. The germline V and J ends were trimmed by 6 bases and 0 bases, with 21 bases remaining between them. The CDR3 region has the DNA TGTGCCAGCAGAATACAATGGCCGCGCTCCATTAGCAATCAGCCCCAGCATTTT. It specifies CASRIQWPRSISNQPQHF.

This clonotype was observed many times. The chain is built from TRBV4-1 and TRBJ1-5; 11 bases fit TRBD1. The trim removed 3 bases at V and 6 bases at J, leaving 4 bases unmatched. The CDR3 has 15 amino acids. The germline gives CDR1 MGHRA, CDR2 YSYEKL. The CDR3 sequence: CASSQDRGLGQPQHF. As DNA, the CDR3 is TGCGCCAGCAGCCAGGACAGGGGGCTCGGTCAGCCCCAGCATTTT.

CDR3 in amino acids: CSASSQYF. The CDR3 DNA is TGCAGTGCTAGTTCCCAGTACTTC. The rearrangement links TRBV20-1 to TRBJ2-5; D uncertain. Germline V lookup: CDR1 DFQATT, CDR2 SNEGSKA (reference sequence). Trimming shortened V by 3 bases and J by 9 bases, and 2 bases separated the two germline ends. The CDR3 runs 8 residues.

This clonotype has ten or more counts. This chain uses TRBV7-9 with TRBJ1-5, with a possible D match to TRBD1 (6 bases). V lost 1 base to trimming and J lost 2 bases, with 12 bases between them. The CDR3 runs 16 residues. Germline V CDR1 and CDR2: SEHNR, FQNEAQ (reference sequence). The CDR3 region is CASSLGGRGGNQPQHF. CDR3 bases: TGTGCCAGCAGCTTAGGAGGCAGGGGTGGCAATCAGCCCCAGCATTTT. The full variable domain, rest sourced from reference TRBV7-9 and TRBJ1-5, is DTGVSQNPRHKITKRGQNVTFRCDPISEHNRLYWYRQTLGQGPEFLTYFQNEAQLEKSRLLSDRFSAERPKGSFSTLEIQRTEQGDSAMYLCASSLGGRGGNQPQHFGDGTRLSIL.

The chain links TRBV12-3 or TRBV12-4 to TRBJ2-5; 13 bases are shared with TRBD2. V was clipped by 6 bases and J by 5 bases; unmatched bases: 12. This CDR3 has 17 amino acids. The CDR3 DNA is TGTGCCAGCAGCAACCCGGGACTAGCGGGAATCGGGGAGACCCAGTACTTC. Translating gives CASSNPGLAGIGETQYF.

This clonotype was observed at least ten times. The chain has TRBV10-3 and TRBJ1-1, with 9 nucleotides matching TRBD1. V was pared by 6 bases and J by 5 bases, with 10 bases of the junction left unmatched. The germline V gene encodes CDR1 ENHRY and CDR2 SYGVKD. This CDR3 region has 15 residues. The CDR3 reads CAIRRDRETRTEAFF. As DNA, the CDR3 is TGTGCCATCAGACGGGACAGGGAGACGAGAACTGAAGCTTTCTTT.

In its sample, this clonotype was seen once. The chain combines TRBV4-3 with TRBJ1-4; D is uncertain. CDR3 length equals 16 residues. Trimming took 0 bases from V and 7 from J, leaving 15 bases between them. Looked up from germline, CDR1 is LGHNA and CDR2 is YSLEER. As DNA, the CDR3 is TGCGCCAGCAGCCAAGATTGGGCGGGGATGGGTGAAAAACTGTTTTTT. Translating it yields CASSQDWAGMGEKLFF.

The V and J genes are TRBV12-3 or TRBV12-4 and TRBJ2-3; maybe TRBD2 (5 bases). The germline V and J ends were trimmed by 3 bases and 4 bases, with 8 bases remaining between them. The CDR3 is 13 residues long. CDR3 nucleotides: TGTGCCAGCAGTTTGAGGGTACCAGATACGCAGTATTTT. Translated, it gives CASSLRVPDTQYF.